The TCR beta chain under discussion was sequenced for a study of breast tumors, draining lymph nodes, adjacent tissues. Whole-study findings and limits: That most tumor T cells come from lymph nodes remained unproven. Compared with lymph nodes, tumors were less diverse; compared with nontumor tissue, more.

The CDR3 spans 13 residues. Trimming removed 0 bases at V and 2 bases at J, with 5 bases between. Germline V gives CDR1 SGHRS, CDR2 YFSETQ. Samples came from axillary lymph nodes draining the breast cancer. This clonotype was found a few times. What it binds is unknown. TCRdb re-called the multiplex PCR reads through MiXCR, storing one row per CDR3 protein. The top ten hold 3% to 4.5% of the sample, which has roughly 220,000 distinct CDR3 sequences, less than 35% seen once. The clonotype was recovered from a female donor with breast cancer. Some clones in this sample may be carry-over from other donors' samples. The V gene is TRBV5-1, the J gene TRBJ1-1, with unresolved D. The source material was axillary lymph node tissue. For the CDR3, the DNA is TGCGCCAGCAGCTTGGGGTCCAACACTGAAGCTTTCTTT. This encodes CASSLGSNTEAFF.